This T cell receptor beta chain was captured in a study of a mutant IDH1 vaccine in newly diagnosed glioma. Study overall: The patients received vaccinations eight times, in weeks 1, 3, 5, 7, 11, 15, 19 and 23. Patients began vaccination 4-6 weeks after radiotherapy alone, or with temozolomide cycles.

Sample time point: week 5, during vaccination. Every vaccine dose comprised 300 ug of mutant IDH1 20-mer peptide plus topical imiquimod. Donor diagnoses consisted of new WHO grade 3 or 4 IDH1-mutant, ATRX-lost astrocytomas. Assay: immunoSEQ multiplex PCR; the TCRdb copy retains only in-frame clones and omits some. The table has some 25,000 clones, approximately 80% seen once; the top ten hold about 8.4%. General study points: Roughly 92% of patients showed vaccine-induced immune responses across multiple MHC alleles.

In regard to this clone: Its target is unknown.

This CDR3 has 15 amino acids. In germline, CDR1 is SEHNR, CDR2 FQNEAQ (reference sequence). V lost 0 bases and J 0 bases, leaving 8 bases between the germline ends. The chain has TRBV7-9 and TRBJ1-2; D possibly corresponds to TRBD1 (5 bases). This clonotype originated in a man aged 40-55 years with glioma. The sample was PBMCs, taken from a glioma patient whose treatment included an IDH1 peptide vaccine. The CDR3 nucleotides read TGTGCCAGCAGCTTAGCGGGGGGAACTAACTATGGCTACACCTTC. It encodes CASSLAGGTNYGYTF.